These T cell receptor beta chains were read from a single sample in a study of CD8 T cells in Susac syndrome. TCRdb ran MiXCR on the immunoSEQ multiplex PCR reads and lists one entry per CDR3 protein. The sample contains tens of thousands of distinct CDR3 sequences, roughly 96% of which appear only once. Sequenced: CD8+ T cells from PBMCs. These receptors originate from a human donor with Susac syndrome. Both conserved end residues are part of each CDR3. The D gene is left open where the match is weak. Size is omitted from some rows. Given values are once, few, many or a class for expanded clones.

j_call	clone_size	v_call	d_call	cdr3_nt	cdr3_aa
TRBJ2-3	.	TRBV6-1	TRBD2	TGTGCCAGCAGTACCCTGGCGGGGGGGCTCAGCACAGATACGCAGTATTTT	CASSTLAGGLSTDTQYF
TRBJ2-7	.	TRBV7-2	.	TGTGCCAGCAGCATGCAGTCGGACAGAACCTACGAGCAGTACTTC	CASSMQSDRTYEQYF
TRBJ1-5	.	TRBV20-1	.	TGCAGTGCTAGCCTCCAGTATAGCAATCAGCCCCAGCATTTT	CSASLQYSNQPQHF
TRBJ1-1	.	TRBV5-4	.	TGTGCCAGCAGCTTGAATACAGAGAACACTGAAGCTTTCTTT	CASSLNTENTEAFF
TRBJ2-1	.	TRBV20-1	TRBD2	TGCAGTGCTAGTTGGCGGGGGTCCTACAATGAGCAGTTCTTC	CSASWRGSYNEQFF
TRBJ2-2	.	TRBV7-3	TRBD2	TGTGCCAGCAGCTTCAGCGGGGGGCCCGGGGAGCTGTTTTTT	CASSFSGGPGELFF
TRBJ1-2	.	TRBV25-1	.	TGTGCCAGCAGTGAATTTGGGGGCACCTATGGCTACACCTTC	CASSEFGGTYGYTF
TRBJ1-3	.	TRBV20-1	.	TGCAGTGCCCTGGCTTTGGGCTCTGGAAACACCATATATTTT	CSALALGSGNTIYF
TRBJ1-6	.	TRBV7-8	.	TGTGCCAGCAGCACTACAGGGAACCTAGTGAATTCACCCCTCCACTTT	CASSTTGNLVNSPLHF
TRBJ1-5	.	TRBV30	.	TGTGCCTGGAGTGTGGATCACCCTAGCAATCAGCCCCAGCATTTT	CAWSVDHPSNQPQHF
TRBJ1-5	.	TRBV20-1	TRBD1	TGCAGTGCTATATCTCCCCCGGGGACAGCGGGGGATCAGCCCCAGCATTTT	CSAISPPGTAGDQPQHF
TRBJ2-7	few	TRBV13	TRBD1	TGTGCCAGCAGCCTGGGACAGGGGACATACGAGCAGTACTTC	CASSLGQGTYEQYF
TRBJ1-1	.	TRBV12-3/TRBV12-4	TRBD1	TGTGCCAGCAGCCGGATTGGACAGGGGATGAACACTGAAGCTTTCTTT	CASSRIGQGMNTEAFF
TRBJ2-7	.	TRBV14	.	TGTGCCAGCAGCCCAGAAGGGAAGGGCTACGAGCAGTACTTC	CASSPEGKGYEQYF
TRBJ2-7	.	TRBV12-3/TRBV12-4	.	TGTGCCAGCAGTTTGGGTCAGGGCTCCTACGAGCAGTACTTC	CASSLGQGSYEQYF
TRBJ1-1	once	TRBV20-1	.	TGCAGTGCTAGAGGATTAATAGAGCTTACTACCACTGAAGCTTTCTTT	CSARGLIELTTTEAFF
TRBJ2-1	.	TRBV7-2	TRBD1	TGTGCCAGCAGCTTATTGTCACAGGGGTACAATGAGCAGTTCTTC	CASSLLSQGYNEQFF
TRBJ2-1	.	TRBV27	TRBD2	TGTGCCAGCAGTCCTTCCCGCGGATTAGCGGGGCCTGCGGGGGAGCAGTTCTTC	CASSPSRGLAGPAGEQFF